This T cell receptor (beta chain) came from a study of cytotoxic CD8 clonotypes in ibrutinib-treated CLL. For the study at large: Response material was collected after a median approximately 12 months of treatment, range 6 to 36. The study recorded mean values of approximately 260,000 productive templates and 90,000 to 100,000 productive rearrangements per sample. Overall study results and limits: Against age-matched healthy donors, baseline clonality ran higher and tracked circulating CD8+ T-cell counts.

Trimming left V 3 bases short and J 4 bases short, with 3 bases between. Germline-derived CDR1 and CDR2 are SNHLY and FYNNEI. The CDR3 is 11 residues long. Depth targeted 1 in 200,000 to 1 in 1 million T cells, averaging 10x coverage per clonotype. Profiled with immunoSEQ multiplex PCR; TCRdb holds only in-frame clones, not every one. This table has around 30,000 clones, around 60% appearing once. This clone has more than one count but fewer than ten. Its antigen is still unknown. The sequence was obtained from a human donor with chronic lymphocytic leukemia. The source material was PBMCs, sampled before ibrutinib treatment. The rearrangement joins TRBV2 to TRBJ1-2; D remains ambiguous. CDR3 sequence: CASSERYGYTF. DNA of the CDR3: TGTGCCAGCAGTGAGCGCTATGGCTACACCTTC.